Detailed here is one T cell receptor beta chain. The sample belongs to a study of OX40 agonist ivuxolimab in advanced cancers. TCRdb's copy holds only in-frame clones and misses some; the assay was immunoSEQ multiplex PCR. The sample carries some 37,000 clones, about three quarters recorded once. Blood sampling took place at baseline, cycle 4 day 1, and cycle 7 day 1. Trimming left V 5 bases short and J 7 bases short, with 16 bases between. The length of the CDR3 is 15 residues. From germline, CDR1 is SGHNT and CDR2 YYREEE (reference sequence). This clonotype was sampled from an adult with an advanced solid tumor such as melanoma, head and neck, liver or kidney cancer. Sequencing was performed on CD4+ or CD8+ T cells sorted from blood, taken in a trial of the OX40 agonist ivuxolimab. The chain links TRBV5-4 to TRBJ1-6; D unresolved. CDR3 sequence reads: CASRDSRSSNSPLHF. The CDR3 region has the DNA TGTGCCAGCAGGGATTCCAGGTCATCAAATTCACCCCTCCACTTT. The entire variable domain, with the rest obtained from reference TRBV5-4 and TRBJ1-6, is as follows: ETGVTQSPTHLIKTRGQQVTLRCSSQSGHNTVSWYQQALGQGPQFIFQYYREEENGRGNFPPRFSGLQFPNYSSELNVNALELDDSALYLCASRDSRSSNSPLHFGNGTRLTVT.